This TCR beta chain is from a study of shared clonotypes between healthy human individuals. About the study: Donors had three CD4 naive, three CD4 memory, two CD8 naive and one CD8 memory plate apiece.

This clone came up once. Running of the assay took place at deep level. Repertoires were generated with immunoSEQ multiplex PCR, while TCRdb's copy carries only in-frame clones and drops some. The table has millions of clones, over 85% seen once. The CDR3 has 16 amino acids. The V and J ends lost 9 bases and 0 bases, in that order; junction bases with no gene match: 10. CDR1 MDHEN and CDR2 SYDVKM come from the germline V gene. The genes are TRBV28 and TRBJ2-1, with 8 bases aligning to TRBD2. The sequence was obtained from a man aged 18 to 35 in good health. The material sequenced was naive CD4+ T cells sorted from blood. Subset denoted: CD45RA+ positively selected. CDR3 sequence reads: CASWGGGRSSYNEQFF. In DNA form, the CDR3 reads TGTGCCAGTTGGGGCGGGGGGCGAAGCTCCTACAATGAGCAGTTCTTC.